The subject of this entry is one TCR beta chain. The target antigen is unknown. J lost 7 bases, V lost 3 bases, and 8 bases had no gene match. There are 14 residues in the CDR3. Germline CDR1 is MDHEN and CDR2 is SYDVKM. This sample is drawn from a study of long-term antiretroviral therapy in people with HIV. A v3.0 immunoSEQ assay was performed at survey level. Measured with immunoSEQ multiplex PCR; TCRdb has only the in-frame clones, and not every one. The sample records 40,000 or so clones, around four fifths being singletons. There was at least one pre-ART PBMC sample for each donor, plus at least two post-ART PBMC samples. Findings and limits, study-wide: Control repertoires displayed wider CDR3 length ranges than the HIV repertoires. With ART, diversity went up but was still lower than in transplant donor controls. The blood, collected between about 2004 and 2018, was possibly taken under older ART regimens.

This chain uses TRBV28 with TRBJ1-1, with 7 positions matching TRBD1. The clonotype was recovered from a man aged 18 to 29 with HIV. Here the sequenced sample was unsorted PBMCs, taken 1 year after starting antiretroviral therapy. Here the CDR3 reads CASSFLGQLLEAFF. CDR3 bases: TGTGCCAGCAGTTTTTTGGGACAGTTACTTGAAGCTTTCTTT.